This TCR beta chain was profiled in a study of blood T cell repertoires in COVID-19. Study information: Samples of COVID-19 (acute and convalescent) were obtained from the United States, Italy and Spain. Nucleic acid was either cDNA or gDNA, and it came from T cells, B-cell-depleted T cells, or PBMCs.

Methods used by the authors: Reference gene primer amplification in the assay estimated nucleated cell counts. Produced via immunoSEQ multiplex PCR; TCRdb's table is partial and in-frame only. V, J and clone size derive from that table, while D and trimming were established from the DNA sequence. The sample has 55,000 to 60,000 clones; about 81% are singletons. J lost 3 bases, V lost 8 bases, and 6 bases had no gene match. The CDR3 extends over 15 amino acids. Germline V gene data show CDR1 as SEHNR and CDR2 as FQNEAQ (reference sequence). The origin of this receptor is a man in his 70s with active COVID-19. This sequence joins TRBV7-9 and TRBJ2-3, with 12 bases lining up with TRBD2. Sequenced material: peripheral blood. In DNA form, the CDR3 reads TGTGCCAGCGGAACTAGCGGGAGGTTAACAGATACGCAGTATTTT. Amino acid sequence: CASGTSGRLTDTQYF.